Presented here are 10 T cell receptor beta chains from one specimen sequenced in a study of cytotoxic CD8 clonotypes in ibrutinib-treated CLL. Libraries were prepared by immunoSEQ multiplex PCR; TCRdb keeps only in-frame clonotypes and omits some of them. The sample lists about 200,000 clones, over 65% occurring once. Sequences were derived from PBMCs, sampled after 12 months of ibrutinib treatment. These receptors originate from a human donor with chronic lymphocytic leukemia.

This clone has ten or more counts. V usage is TRBV30 and J usage is TRBJ1-2, with unresolved D. There are 12 residues in the CDR3. Trimming removed 0 bases from V and 8 bases from J, with 10 bases in between. Germline V gives CDR1 GTSNPN, CDR2 SVGIG (reference sequence). The CDR3: CAWSVPRAGYTF. The CDR3 bases are TGTGCCTGGAGTGTACCCAGAGCCGGCTACACCTTC.

The chain links TRBV6-5 to TRBJ2-3; 8 nucleotides align to TRBD2. The CDR3 spans 16 residues. Germline CDR1 and CDR2: MNHEY and SVGAGI. With 2 bases clipped from V and 1 base from J, the junction kept 5 bases outside the gene matches. The CDR3, as DNA: TGTGCCAGCAGTTACCAAGTTAGCGGGGGCACAGATACGCAGTATTTT. Protein product: CASSYQVSGGTDTQYF.

This chain uses TRBV7-9 with TRBJ1-4; TRBD1 matches at 7 bases. Germline V CDR1 and CDR2: SEHNR, FQNEAQ (reference sequence). V shed 5 bases and J 6 bases; nucleotides not matched to a gene: 15. The CDR3 is made up of 17 amino acids. The CDR3 DNA is TGTGCCAGCAGCCCCCGACGAGGCCAGGGGGGGGATGAAAAACTGTTTTTT. It codes for CASSPRRGQGGDEKLFF. The entire variable domain, with the rest obtained from reference TRBV7-9 and TRBJ1-4, is as follows: DTGVSQNPRHKITKRGQNVTFRCDPISEHNRLYWYRQTLGQGPEFLTYFQNEAQLEKSRLLSDRFSAERPKGSFSTLEIQRTEQGDSAMYLCASSPRRGQGGDEKLFFGSGTQLSVL.

This sequence joins TRBV4-3 and TRBJ2-7; D uncertain. The germline V and J ends were trimmed by 0 bases and 3 bases, with 6 bases remaining between them. The CDR3 totals 13 residues. The V gene's germline CDR1 is LGHNA and CDR2 YSLEER. The CDR3 loop is CASSQDTRYEQYF. CDR3 DNA sequence: TGCGCCAGCAGCCAAGATACCCGCTACGAGCAGTACTTC.

As for this clone: The junction does not match germline at one end; this may be a read error. The J gene is TRBJ2-1, the V gene TRBV5-5; D might be TRBD1 or TRBD2, each matching 5 bases. Germline V gives CDR1 SGHKS, CDR2 YYEKEE (reference sequence). The CDR3 loop spans 13 amino acids. The CDR3: CATSLIGTDEQFF. CDR3 in DNA: TGTGCCACCAGCTTAATAGGGACCGATGAGCAGTTCTTC.

The rearrangement joins TRBV5-1 to TRBJ2-5; 10 bases are shared with TRBD1. Per germline, CDR1 SGHRS and CDR2 YFSETQ. V shed 3 bases and J 14 bases; nucleotides not matched to a gene: 16. This CDR3 has 15 residues. The CDR3 DNA sequence: TGCGCCAGCAGCTCCTCACCGGGACAGGGGCGGCTAGCTTACTTC. Translating it yields CASSSSPGQGRLAYF. The full variable domain, with the rest looked up from reference TRBV5-1 and TRBJ2-5, is KAGVTQTPRYLIKTRGQQVTLSCSPISGHRSVSWYQQTPGQGLQFLFEYFSETQRNKGNFPGRFSGRQFSNSRSEMNVSTLELGDSALYLCASSSSPGQGRLAYFGPGTRLLVL.

The rearrangement joins TRBV30 to TRBJ2-7; TRBD2 might be the D (6 bases). CDR1 GTSNPN and CDR2 SVGIG come from the germline V gene (reference sequence). Between the trimmed V and J ends, which lost 8 bases and 0 bases, there was a span of 11 bases. The CDR3 loop spans 12 amino acids. The CDR3 DNA sequence: TGTGCCGGGGGGACCAGCTCCTACGAGCAGTACTTC. Translating gives CAGGTSSYEQYF.

The chain couples TRBV19 to TRBJ1-2; D not resolved. Trimming took 3 bases from V and 4 from J, leaving 9 bases between them. Germline CDR1 LNHDA, CDR2 SQIVND (reference sequence). This CDR3 is 13 amino acids long. CDR3 sequence reads: CASSISGFYGYTF. In DNA form, the CDR3 reads TGTGCCAGTAGTATTTCGGGGTTCTATGGCTACACCTTC.

The chain couples TRBV6-5 to TRBJ1-1; D is unclear. Germline V gene lookup returns CDR1 MNHEY and CDR2 SVGAGI. Deletions cut 0 bases from V and 5 bases from J, with 10 bases between. The CDR3 totals 14 residues. DNA for the CDR3: TGTGCCAGCAGTTACTCGAGGGTGGGGACTGAAGCTTTCTTT. It specifies CASSYSRVGTEAFF.

CDR3 loop: CASRTLLGAGANVLTF. CDR3 nucleotide sequence: TGTGCCAGCAGGACCTTATTAGGCGCAGGGGCCAACGTCCTGACTTTC. This chain links TRBV28 with TRBJ2-6; D ambiguous. The CDR3 length is 16 residues. CDR1 is MDHEN and CDR2 is SYDVKM in the germline V gene. The V end lost 6 bases, the J end lost 4 bases, and 16 bases lay between the germline ends. Based on the CDR3 plus reference TRBV28 and TRBJ2-6, the full variable domain is DVKVTQSSRYLVKRTGEKVFLECVQDMDHENMFWYRQDPGLGLRLIYFSYDVKMKEKGDIPEGYSVSREKKERFSLILESASTNQTSMYLCASRTLLGAGANVLTFGAGSRLTVL.